These 9 T cell receptor beta chains came from one sample sequenced in a study of shared clonotypes between healthy human individuals. CD45RO negativity and positive selection for CCR7 defined naive CD8 cells, a population that excluded terminally differentiated effector memory CD45RA+ cells. The repertoire was sequenced with immunoSEQ multiplex PCR; TCRdb's copy has only in-frame clones and lacks some. This sample has some 580,000 clones, with about 98% found just once. The sample consisted of naive CD8+ T cells sorted from blood. The receptors derive from a man aged 30 to 45 in good health.

The V call is TRBV11-2, the J call TRBJ2-7, with 11 bases that match TRBD2. CDR3 length equals 16 residues. From germline, CDR1 is SGHAT and CDR2 FQNNGV. Germline trimming cut 4 bases from V and 2 bases from J; bases unmatched to any gene: 7. CDR3: CASSSDRLAGTYEQYF. CDR3 DNA: TGTGCCAGCAGCTCCGACCGACTAGCGGGAACCTACGAGCAGTACTTC.

The chain couples TRBV19 to TRBJ2-7, with D tentatively TRBD2 (6 bases). Germline V gene sequence: CDR1 LNHDA, CDR2 SQIVND (reference sequence). Trimming pared 3 bases from V and 2 bases from J, leaving 14 bases between. The CDR3 sequence is 15 residues long. Here the CDR3 reads CASSIAKGRTYEQYF. CDR3 nucleotide sequence: TGTGCCAGTAGTATCGCCAAGGGGAGGACCTACGAGCAGTACTTC.

V and J are TRBV29-1 and TRBJ1-2; no definite D call. Trimming pared 6 bases from V and 0 bases from J, leaving 8 bases between. Germline V gene data show CDR1 as SQVTM and CDR2 as ANQGSEA. This CDR3 comprises 12 residues. The CDR3 bases are TGCAGCGTGGTACGGGCTAACTATGGCTACACCTTC. This gives the protein CSVVRANYGYTF.

This chain connects TRBV6-1 to TRBJ1-5; D gene ambiguous. The CDR3 extends over 11 amino acids. The germline V gene has CDR1 MNHNS and CDR2 SASEGT. CDR3 nucleotides: TGTGCGGCGGGGATCAATCAGCCCCAGCATTTT. Encoded protein: CAAGINQPQHF.

The J gene is TRBJ1-4, the V gene TRBV6-5; TRBD1 might be the D (6 bases). CDR1 and CDR2 (germline): MNHEY, SVGAGI. Between the trimmed V and J ends, which lost 0 bases and 3 bases, there was a span of 11 bases. The CDR3 extends over 16 amino acids. The CDR3 loop reads CASSYSSGHPNEKLFF. CDR3 DNA: TGTGCCAGCAGTTACTCTTCGGGACACCCTAATGAAAAACTGTTTTTT.

J is TRBJ1-5 and V is TRBV6-1; 7 bases map to TRBD1. Trimming cost V 7 bases and J 3 bases; bases outside gene matches: 9. CDR3 length: 15 residues. CDR1 MNHNS and CDR2 SASEGT come from the germline V gene. CDR3 sequence (DNA): TGTGCCAGCAAAGACGGACAGGTCTACAATCAGCCCCAGCATTTT. It specifies CASKDGQVYNQPQHF.

The chain employs TRBV27 and TRBJ2-5; no reliable D call. CDR1 is MNHEY and CDR2 is SMNVEV in the germline V gene (reference sequence). The CDR3 runs 11 residues. V lost 7 bases and J 6 bases, leaving 9 bases between the germline ends. The chain's CDR3 is CASIKTKTQYF. The DNA for the CDR3 is TGTGCCAGCATCAAAACAAAGACCCAGTACTTC.

This sequence joins TRBV6-1 and TRBJ2-3, with 11 positions matching TRBD2. J was trimmed by 5 bases and V by 4 bases; bases with no gene match: 11. CDR3 size: 17 residues. Germline V gene data show CDR1 as MNHNS and CDR2 as SASEGT. The CDR3 here is CASSGQSSGRALDTQYF. CDR3 bases: TGTGCCAGCAGTGGTCAGAGTAGCGGGAGGGCTCTAGATACGCAGTATTTT.

CDR3 amino acids: CASSLTQGGGINYGYTF. The DNA of the CDR3 is TGTGCCAGCAGTTTGACACAGGGAGGCGGGATTAACTATGGCTACACCTTC. The chain uses TRBV27 and TRBJ1-2, with D possibly being TRBD1 (6 bases). V was shortened by 3 bases and J by 1 base, with 18 bases between the two germline ends. This CDR3 contains 17 residues. CDR1 and CDR2 (germline): MNHEY, SMNVEV (reference sequence).